The 32 T cell receptor beta chains presented below share a single source sample, sequenced in a study of T cells in Graves' hyperthyroidism and ophthalmopathy. Amplification of TCR beta CDR3 regions used RNA as the template. HTBI primers were the set used in a first-round RT-PCR of the TCR CDR3. One entry per CDR3 protein, called by TCRdb with MiXCR from the multiplex PCR reads. The sample lists about 610,000 distinct CDR3 sequences, about 14% seen once, with approximately 4.3% in the top ten. Sequencing was done on a sample of blood. The source of these receptors is a woman aged 40 to 50 with Graves' ophthalmopathy.

This clonotype showed up many times. V gene TRBV27 combines with J gene TRBJ2-4, with TRBD1 matching over 10 bases. The CDR3 has 16 residues. V gave up 2 bases and J gave up 6 bases; unmatched junction bases: 7. Germline loops: CDR1 MNHEY, CDR2 SMNVEV (reference sequence). Written as DNA, the CDR3 is TGTGCCAGCAGTTTACTACGGACAGGGGGTCCAAACATTCAGTACTTC. It translates to CASSLLRTGGPNIQYF.

The chain employs TRBV11-2 and TRBJ2-7, with TRBD2 identical over 7 bases. Per the germline V gene, CDR1 is SGHAT and CDR2 is FQNNGV. The trim removed 0 bases at V and 2 bases at J, leaving 13 bases unmatched. This CDR3 has 18 amino acids. CDR3 sequence reads: CASSLELAAAGVTYEQYF. The CDR3 DNA reads TGTGCCAGCAGCTTAGAATTGGCCGCTGCGGGAGTCACCTACGAGCAGTACTTC.

This clonotype was recorded at least ten times. The chain employs TRBV25-1 and TRBJ2-1; D remains unclear. This CDR3 contains 11 residues. CDR1 MGHDK and CDR2 SYGVNS come from the germline V gene. Deletions cut 6 bases from V and 7 bases from J, with 7 bases between. The CDR3 is CASSLGNEQFF. The DNA of the CDR3 is TGTGCCAGCAGCTTAGGGAATGAGCAGTTCTTC.

This clonotype was detected ten times or more. The chain is built from TRBV5-1 and TRBJ2-7; the match to TRBD2 covers 16 bases. The CDR3 is 16 residues long. The germline V gene encodes CDR1 SGHRS and CDR2 YFSETQ. Trimming removed 4 bases from V and 7 bases from J; junction bases left unmatched: 8. The CDR3 DNA reads TGCGCCAGCAGCAGGGGACTAGCGGGAGGGCCGTTAGAGCAGTACTTC. Amino acids: CASSRGLAGGPLEQYF.

The chain combines TRBV7-2 with TRBJ2-7, with 10 bases matching TRBD1. The germline CDR1 and CDR2 sequences are SGHTA and FQGNSA. V dropped 7 bases and J dropped 2; count of bases not matched to a gene: 8. The CDR3 runs 15 residues. Written as DNA, the CDR3 is TGTGCCAGCACCTACGCGGGACAGGGGCCCTACGAGCAGTACTTC. Translating it yields CASTYAGQGPYEQYF.

At least ten counts were recorded for this clonotype. The chain has TRBV20-1 and TRBJ2-2, with D possibly matching TRBD1 (5 bases). Deletions cut 3 bases from V and 5 bases from J, with 16 bases between. The germline V gene encodes CDR1 DFQATT and CDR2 SNEGSKA (reference sequence). This CDR3 has 15 residues. The CDR3 DNA follows: TGCAGTGCTAGTAACGGCAGGGTCCGAACCGGGGAGCTGTTTTTT. This sequence encodes CSASNGRVRTGELFF.

The chain uses TRBV18 and TRBJ1-6; no clear D gene. CDR3 size: 13 residues. Germline CDR1 and CDR2: KGHSH and LQKENI. With 3 bases removed from V and 9 bases from J, the gap between germline ends came to 9 bases. CDR3 nucleotides: TGTGCCAGCTCACCCCACCCCGGTTCACCCCTCCACTTT. Its translation: CASSPHPGSPLHF.

Ten or more counts support this clonotype. This sequence joins TRBV20-1 and TRBJ2-7, with D possibly matching TRBD2 (5 bases). V was trimmed by 3 bases and J by 5 bases, leaving 17 bases between them. The CDR3 runs to 14 residues. Germline CDR1 and CDR2: DFQATT and SNEGSKA (reference sequence). The CDR3, as DNA: TGCAGTGCTAGGGCCGCCGCGGGTGTCCACGAGCAGTACTTC. This gives the protein CSARAAAGVHEQYF.

This clonotype came up many times. One junction end disagrees with the germline gene, perhaps due to a read error. The rearrangement uses TRBV28 and TRBJ1-2; D perhaps matches TRBD1 (6 bases). Germline loops: CDR1 MDHEN, CDR2 SYDVKM. The CDR3 has 11 amino acids. CDR3 bases: TGTGCCAGCAGTTTCCCTGGCCTCGGGACATTC. It yields the protein CASSFPGLGTF.

This clonotype was seen a few times. This chain links TRBV30 with TRBJ2-5; D call uncertain. Trimming pared 2 bases from V and 0 bases from J, leaving 7 bases between. Germline CDR1 and CDR2: GTSNPN and SVGIG (reference sequence). The CDR3 runs 13 residues. CDR3 region: CAWSRTYQETQYF. The CDR3 DNA is TGTGCCTGGAGTAGGACGTACCAAGAGACCCAGTACTTC.

This clonotype showed up many times. The chain is built from TRBV25-1 and TRBJ1-2; D gene uncertain. The CDR3 sequence is 14 residues long. V lost 3 bases and J lost 2, with 10 bases in between. Germline CDR1 MGHDK, CDR2 SYGVNS. CDR3 nucleotide sequence: TGTGCCAGCAGTGACCCAACCGTAAACTATGGCTACACCTTC. Translation: CASSDPTVNYGYTF.

At least ten counts were recorded for this clonotype. The chain combines TRBV28 with TRBJ1-2, with a weak D call TRBD1 (6 bases). From germline, CDR1 is MDHEN and CDR2 SYDVKM. V was clipped by 5 bases and J by 4 bases, with 17 bases between them. This CDR3 comprises 15 residues. CDR3 sequence (DNA): TGTGCCAGCAGTCCCCACTTCCGGACAGCCTATGGCTACACCTTC. Its protein is CASSPHFRTAYGYTF.

Only a few counts were recorded for this clonotype. The rearrangement links TRBV6-5 to TRBJ1-5, with 7 bases aligning to TRBD1. V shed 4 bases, J shed 6 bases, and the junction held 9 bases outside the gene matches. The CDR3 sequence is 15 residues long. Germline V gives CDR1 MNHEY, CDR2 SVGAGI. The CDR3 DNA reads TGTGCCAGCAGTTTAGACAGGGATGAGGGTCAGCCCCAGCATTTT. This codes for CASSLDRDEGQPQHF.

This clonotype was counted ten times or more. V usage is TRBV5-1 and J usage is TRBJ1-1, with 10 bases matching TRBD1. Germline trimming cut 4 bases from V and 1 base from J; bases unmatched to any gene: 4. The CDR3 sequence is 15 residues long. The germline gives CDR1 SGHRS, CDR2 YFSETQ. Here the CDR3 reads CASSPGTGANTEAFF. The CDR3 DNA sequence: TGCGCCAGCAGCCCCGGGACAGGGGCGAACACTGAAGCTTTCTTT.

This clonotype was seen many times. The V call is TRBV27, the J call TRBJ1-1; 9 bases map to TRBD1. Per germline, CDR1 MNHEY and CDR2 SMNVEV (reference sequence). V lost 6 bases and J lost 5; bases outside the gene matches: 10. There are 15 residues in the CDR3. The CDR3: CASSRPGQGKTEAFF. CDR3 sequence (DNA): TGTGCCAGCAGCCGACCGGGACAGGGAAAGACTGAAGCTTTCTTT.

This clonotype was counted at least ten times. The CDR3, as DNA: TGTGCCAGCAGCCCAGGTTCCAGGGTTAGAGACCTTAGCTACACCTTC. It codes for CASSPGSRVRDLSYTF. The V and J genes are TRBV28 and TRBJ1-2; D might be TRBD1 (5 bases). The V end lost 6 bases, the J end lost 9 bases, and 26 bases lay between the germline ends. There are 16 residues in the CDR3. Germline assignment: CDR1 MDHEN and CDR2 SYDVKM.

This rearrangement joins TRBV7-2 to TRBJ2-2; D could derive from TRBD1 or TRBD2 (5 bases each). V was shortened by 5 bases and J by 4 bases, with 14 bases between the two germline ends. The V gene's germline CDR1 is SGHTA and CDR2 FQGNSA. This CDR3 region has 15 residues. The DNA for the CDR3 is TGTGCCAGCAGCGGCCGGGACCTAACCACCGGGGAGCTGTTTTTT. The encoded protein is CASSGRDLTTGELFF.

This clonotype was seen at least ten times. The V call is TRBV20-1, the J call TRBJ2-7, with a possible D match to TRBD2 (6 bases). The germline gives CDR1 DFQATT, CDR2 SNEGSKA (reference sequence). Between the trimmed V and J ends, which lost 6 bases and 1 base, there was a span of 19 bases. The CDR3 is made up of 15 amino acids. The CDR3 region has the DNA TGCAGTGCCCCCGTGGGGGGTAGCGGATCCTACGAGCAGTACTTC. This codes for CSAPVGGSGSYEQYF.

This clonotype was seen repeatedly, ten times or more. The chain joins TRBV6-2 or TRBV6-3 to TRBJ1-5; 8 bases match TRBD1. The J segment lost 3 bases and the V segment lost 6 bases, leaving 7 bases of the junction unmatched. There are 15 residues in the CDR3. The V gene's germline CDR1 is MNHEY and CDR2 SVGEGT. The CDR3, as DNA: TGTGCCAGCAGGGGGACAGGCTTTCTCAATCAGCCCCAGCATTTT. Translation: CASRGTGFLNQPQHF.

This clonotype was picked up many times. The chain has TRBV7-9 and TRBJ1-1; 8 bases fit TRBD1. Trimming cost V 3 bases and J 12 bases; bases outside gene matches: 6. Per germline, CDR1 SEHNR and CDR2 FQNEAQ (reference sequence). The CDR3 runs 12 residues. CDR3: CASSFLDREPFF. In DNA, the CDR3 is TGTGCCAGCAGCTTTTTGGACAGGGAACCTTTCTTT.

The CDR3 coding sequence is TGTGCCAGCAATCCCGGTTTAGGGGCAGGACAAGAGACCCAGTACTTC. Protein: CASNPGLGAGQETQYF. The chain recombines TRBV11-2 with TRBJ2-5; the D gene is possibly TRBD1 (5 bases). The CDR3 sequence is 16 residues long. V was pared by 7 bases and J by 2 bases, with 20 bases between. CDR1 SGHAT and CDR2 FQNNGV come from the germline V gene.

This clonotype appeared a few times. The V call is TRBV11-1, the J call TRBJ1-1, with 7 bases that match TRBD1. The CDR3 spans 12 residues. Germline-derived CDR1 and CDR2 are SGHAT and FQDESV (reference sequence). With 5 bases clipped from V and 7 bases from J, the junction kept 4 bases outside the gene matches. CDR3 region: CASSPDRDEAFF. As DNA, the CDR3 is TGTGCCAGCAGCCCAGACAGGGATGAAGCTTTCTTT.

There are many counts of this clonotype. The rearrangement uses TRBV20-1 and TRBJ1-1; maybe TRBD1 (5 bases). V was clipped by 5 bases and J by 1 base, with 8 bases between them. CDR1 and CDR2 from the germline V gene are DFQATT and SNEGSKA (reference sequence). This CDR3 comprises 12 residues. The CDR3 region is CSAVRGNTEAFF. The CDR3, as DNA: TGCAGTGCTGTGAGGGGGAACACTGAAGCTTTCTTT.

This clonotype was counted a single time. The chain joins TRBV13 to TRBJ1-1; D unresolved. Germline V lookup: CDR1 PRHDT, CDR2 FYEKMQ (reference sequence). Trimming removed 8 bases from V and 1 base from J, with 8 bases in between. This CDR3 has 12 residues. The CDR3 nucleotides read TGTGCCAGCGGCTGGGGGAACACTGAAGCTTTCTTT. Protein sequence: CASGWGNTEAFF.

This clonotype was observed many times. J is TRBJ1-5 and V is TRBV28; 9 bases map to TRBD1. V dropped 6 bases and J dropped 5; count of bases not matched to a gene: 8. CDR1 is MDHEN and CDR2 is SYDVKM in the germline V gene. The CDR3 covers 15 residues. The CDR3 DNA sequence: TGTGCCAGCAGAAGGGACAGGGAGTACCATCAGCCCCAGCATTTT. This sequence encodes CASRRDREYHQPQHF.

This clonotype was counted between two and nine times. The gene calls are TRBV5-1 and TRBJ2-5; TRBD2 aligns across 12 bases. V lost 5 bases to trimming and J lost 7 bases; unmatched junction nucleotides: 15. This CDR3 comprises 17 residues. CDR1 and CDR2 (germline): SGHRS, YFSETQ. The CDR3 loop reads CASSMSLAGGPTSTQYF. CDR3 sequence (DNA): TGCGCCAGCAGTATGTCGCTAGCGGGAGGGCCGACTTCGACCCAGTACTTC.

This clonotype came up many times. The J gene is TRBJ2-7, the V gene TRBV6-5; D is unclear. Germline loops: CDR1 MNHEY, CDR2 SVGAGI. Trimming took 2 bases from V and 1 from J, leaving 12 bases between them. The CDR3 runs to 15 residues. CDR3 in DNA: TGTGCCAGCAGTTACCCATCGGACGGTTCCTACGAGCAGTACTTC. Encoded protein: CASSYPSDGSYEQYF.

This clonotype was detected ten times or more. J is TRBJ2-7 and V is TRBV7-9; D perhaps matches TRBD2 (5 bases). Germline values: CDR1 SEHNR, CDR2 FQNEAQ (reference sequence). V lost 1 base and J lost 7, with 11 bases in between. The CDR3 is made up of 13 amino acids. CDR3 bases: TGTGCCAGCAGCTTAGAAGAGGGTAGGGAGCAGTACTTC. Its translation is CASSLEEGREQYF.

The rearrangement joins TRBV7-9 to TRBJ2-7; D call uncertain. Germline CDR1 and CDR2: SEHNR and FQNEAQ (reference sequence). The CDR3 runs to 13 residues. Trimming took off 1 base at V and 6 bases at J, with 10 bases between the two ends. CDR3 sequence: CASSLGSVGEQYF. The CDR3 nucleotides read TGTGCCAGCAGCTTAGGCTCGGTTGGCGAGCAGTACTTC.

This clonotype has a count of ten or more. V usage is TRBV27 and J usage is TRBJ1-5; D gene ambiguous. Germline CDR1 MNHEY, CDR2 SMNVEV (reference sequence). There are 13 residues in the CDR3. The germline V and J ends were trimmed by 6 bases and 2 bases, with 8 bases remaining between them. The CDR3 spells CASRGFGNQPQHF. The CDR3 region has the DNA TGTGCCAGCAGGGGATTTGGCAATCAGCCCCAGCATTTT.

This clonotype occurred many times. J is TRBJ1-2 and V is TRBV2; D is perhaps TRBD1 (5 bases). This CDR3 comprises 14 residues. The V and J ends lost 6 bases and 1 base respectively, with 12 bases between them. CDR1 and CDR2 (germline): SNHLY, FYNNEI. The CDR3 protein is CASSRQLINYGYTF. CDR3 DNA: TGTGCCAGCAGCCGACAGCTTATTAACTATGGCTACACCTTC.

This clonotype was counted at least ten times. The V call is TRBV6-5, the J call TRBJ2-7; no clear D. Trimming removed 2 bases from V and 2 bases from J, with 13 bases in between. CDR3 size: 15 residues. Looked up from germline, CDR1 is MNHEY and CDR2 is SVGAGI. The CDR3 sequence: CASSYSALQPYEQYF. In DNA form, the CDR3 reads TGTGCCAGCAGTTACAGCGCCCTCCAGCCCTACGAGCAGTACTTC.